A single sample gave rise to the 8 T cell receptor beta chains below, sequenced in a study of T cell responses to AZD1222 COVID-19 vaccine. The protocol was immunoSEQ multiplex PCR, while the TCRdb copy is restricted to in-frame clones and leaves out a portion. The sample contains about 45,000 clones, around nine tenths of which appear only once. Sequencing was performed on peripheral blood, taken 28 days after the second AZD1222 dose. These receptors originate from an adult who received the AZD1222 COVID-19 vaccine.

The V gene is TRBV5-8, the J gene TRBJ1-5; tentatively, D is TRBD1 (5 bases). Germline CDR1 and CDR2: SGHTS and YDEGEE. The V gene lost 1 base and the J gene lost 11 bases, with 19 bases spanning the gap. This CDR3 contains 15 residues. The CDR3 reads CASSLRGGSVLAQHF. CDR3 sequence (DNA): TGTGCCAGCAGCTTGCGGGGGGGATCCGTGTTGGCCCAGCATTTT.

The V and J genes are TRBV3-1 (or the pseudogene TRBV3-2) and TRBJ1-2, with 8 bases lining up with TRBD1. Unmatched junction bases numbered 3, after V lost 3 bases and J lost 3 bases. Per germline, CDR1 LGHDT and CDR2 YNNKEL (reference sequence). The CDR3 length is 14 residues. CDR3 amino acids: CASSHQDRDYGYTF. The CDR3 DNA follows: TGTGCCAGCAGCCATCAGGACAGGGACTATGGCTACACCTTC.

The V gene is TRBV3-1 (or the pseudogene TRBV3-2), the J gene TRBJ2-4; 7 bases fit TRBD1. J was trimmed by 1 base and V by 4 bases; bases with no gene match: 10. Germline lookup yields CDR1 LGHDT and CDR2 YNNKEL (reference sequence). The CDR3 consists of 17 residues. CDR3 region: CASSRTRGQGAKNIQYF. CDR3 in DNA: TGTGCCAGCAGCCGAACTAGGGGGCAGGGGGCCAAAAACATTCAGTACTTC.

V and J are TRBV19 and TRBJ2-3, with TRBD1 as a possible D gene (6 bases). The CDR3 contains 11 residues. Germline CDR1 is LNHDA and CDR2 is SQIVND (reference sequence). V was cut by 6 bases and J by 5 bases, with 6 bases left in between. CDR3 sequence: CASRDRDTQYF. CDR3 DNA: TGTGCCAGTAGGGACAGAGATACGCAGTATTTT.

This chain joins TRBV15 and TRBJ2-6; D unresolved. In germline, CDR1 is LNHNV, CDR2 YYDKDF (reference sequence). The V end lost 0 bases, the J end lost 0 bases, and 15 bases lay between the germline ends. This CDR3 comprises 19 residues. CDR3: CATSRDGRKIISGANVLTF. In nucleotides, the CDR3 is TGTGCCACCAGCAGAGACGGACGGAAGATCATCTCTGGGGCCAACGTCCTGACTTTC.

In its sample, this clone was seen once. This sequence joins TRBV7-8 and TRBJ1-1; D is unresolved. This CDR3 has 14 residues. From germline, CDR1 is SGHVS and CDR2 FQNEAQ. Between the trimmed V and J ends, which lost 3 bases and 5 bases, there was a span of 13 bases. CDR3 coding DNA: TGTGCCAGCAGCTTCCCCAGGATTTCAACTGAAGCTTTCTTT. It codes for CASSFPRISTEAFF. The whole variable domain, filled in from reference TRBV7-8 and TRBJ1-1, reads GAGVSQSPRYKVAKRGQDVALRCDPISGHVSLFWYQQALGQGPEFLTYFQNEAQLDKSGLPSDRFFAERPEGSVSTLKIQRTQQEDSAVYLCASSFPRISTEAFFGQGTRLTVV.

The rearrangement links TRBV29-1 to TRBJ2-7; D possibly corresponds to TRBD2 (6 bases). Germline V gene data show CDR1 as SQVTM and CDR2 as ANQGSEA. V dropped 6 bases and J dropped 3 bases, with 15 bases sitting between them. The CDR3 runs 13 residues. DNA of the CDR3: TGCAGCGTCGCGGAGGGCAGGTTCTACGAGCAGTACTTC. It yields the protein CSVAEGRFYEQYF.

The chain is built from TRBV6-5 and TRBJ2-7; no definite D call. Germline CDR1 is MNHEY and CDR2 is SVGAGI. V was pared by 4 bases and J by 3 bases, with 16 bases between. CDR3 length equals 15 residues. Here the CDR3 DNA reads TGTGCCAGCAGTTTTGTGGGAAAACGGCTCTACGAGCAGTACTTC. Encoded protein: CASSFVGKRLYEQYF.